This T cell receptor (beta chain) was captured by sequencing in a study of cytomegalovirus exposure and HLA in healthy donors. Study findings and constraints: As was reported, the HLA-A and HLA-B alleles of most subjects were accurately predicted from TCR beta sequences. It was confirmed in vitro that three of the CMV-associated chains were specific for CMV antigens. In a later analysis, approximately 18,000 TCR beta sequences were associated with HLA alleles at 0.05 false discovery rate.

Though nominally healthy at sampling, donors likely had unrecorded immune exposures. Per the germline V gene, CDR1 is MNHNS and CDR2 is SASEGT. The V gene lost 4 bases and the J gene lost 0 bases, with 7 bases spanning the gap. This CDR3 has 14 amino acids. This PCR relied on a set of 60 Vbeta primers and 13 Jbeta primers. Repertoires were generated with immunoSEQ multiplex PCR, while TCRdb's copy carries only in-frame clones and drops some. Found here are under 200,000 clones, about 80% of them singletons; the top ten hold roughly 1.3%. This clone was seen a few times. What it recognizes is unknown. Sequencing input: PBMCs. The rearrangement links TRBV6-1 to TRBJ1-3; D unresolved. This clonotype was sampled from a man aged 25 to 40 in good health and CMV-seronegative. DNA of the CDR3: TGTGCCAGCAGTGGAGGGAGCTCTGGAAACACCATATATTTT. Encoded protein: CASSGGSSGNTIYF.